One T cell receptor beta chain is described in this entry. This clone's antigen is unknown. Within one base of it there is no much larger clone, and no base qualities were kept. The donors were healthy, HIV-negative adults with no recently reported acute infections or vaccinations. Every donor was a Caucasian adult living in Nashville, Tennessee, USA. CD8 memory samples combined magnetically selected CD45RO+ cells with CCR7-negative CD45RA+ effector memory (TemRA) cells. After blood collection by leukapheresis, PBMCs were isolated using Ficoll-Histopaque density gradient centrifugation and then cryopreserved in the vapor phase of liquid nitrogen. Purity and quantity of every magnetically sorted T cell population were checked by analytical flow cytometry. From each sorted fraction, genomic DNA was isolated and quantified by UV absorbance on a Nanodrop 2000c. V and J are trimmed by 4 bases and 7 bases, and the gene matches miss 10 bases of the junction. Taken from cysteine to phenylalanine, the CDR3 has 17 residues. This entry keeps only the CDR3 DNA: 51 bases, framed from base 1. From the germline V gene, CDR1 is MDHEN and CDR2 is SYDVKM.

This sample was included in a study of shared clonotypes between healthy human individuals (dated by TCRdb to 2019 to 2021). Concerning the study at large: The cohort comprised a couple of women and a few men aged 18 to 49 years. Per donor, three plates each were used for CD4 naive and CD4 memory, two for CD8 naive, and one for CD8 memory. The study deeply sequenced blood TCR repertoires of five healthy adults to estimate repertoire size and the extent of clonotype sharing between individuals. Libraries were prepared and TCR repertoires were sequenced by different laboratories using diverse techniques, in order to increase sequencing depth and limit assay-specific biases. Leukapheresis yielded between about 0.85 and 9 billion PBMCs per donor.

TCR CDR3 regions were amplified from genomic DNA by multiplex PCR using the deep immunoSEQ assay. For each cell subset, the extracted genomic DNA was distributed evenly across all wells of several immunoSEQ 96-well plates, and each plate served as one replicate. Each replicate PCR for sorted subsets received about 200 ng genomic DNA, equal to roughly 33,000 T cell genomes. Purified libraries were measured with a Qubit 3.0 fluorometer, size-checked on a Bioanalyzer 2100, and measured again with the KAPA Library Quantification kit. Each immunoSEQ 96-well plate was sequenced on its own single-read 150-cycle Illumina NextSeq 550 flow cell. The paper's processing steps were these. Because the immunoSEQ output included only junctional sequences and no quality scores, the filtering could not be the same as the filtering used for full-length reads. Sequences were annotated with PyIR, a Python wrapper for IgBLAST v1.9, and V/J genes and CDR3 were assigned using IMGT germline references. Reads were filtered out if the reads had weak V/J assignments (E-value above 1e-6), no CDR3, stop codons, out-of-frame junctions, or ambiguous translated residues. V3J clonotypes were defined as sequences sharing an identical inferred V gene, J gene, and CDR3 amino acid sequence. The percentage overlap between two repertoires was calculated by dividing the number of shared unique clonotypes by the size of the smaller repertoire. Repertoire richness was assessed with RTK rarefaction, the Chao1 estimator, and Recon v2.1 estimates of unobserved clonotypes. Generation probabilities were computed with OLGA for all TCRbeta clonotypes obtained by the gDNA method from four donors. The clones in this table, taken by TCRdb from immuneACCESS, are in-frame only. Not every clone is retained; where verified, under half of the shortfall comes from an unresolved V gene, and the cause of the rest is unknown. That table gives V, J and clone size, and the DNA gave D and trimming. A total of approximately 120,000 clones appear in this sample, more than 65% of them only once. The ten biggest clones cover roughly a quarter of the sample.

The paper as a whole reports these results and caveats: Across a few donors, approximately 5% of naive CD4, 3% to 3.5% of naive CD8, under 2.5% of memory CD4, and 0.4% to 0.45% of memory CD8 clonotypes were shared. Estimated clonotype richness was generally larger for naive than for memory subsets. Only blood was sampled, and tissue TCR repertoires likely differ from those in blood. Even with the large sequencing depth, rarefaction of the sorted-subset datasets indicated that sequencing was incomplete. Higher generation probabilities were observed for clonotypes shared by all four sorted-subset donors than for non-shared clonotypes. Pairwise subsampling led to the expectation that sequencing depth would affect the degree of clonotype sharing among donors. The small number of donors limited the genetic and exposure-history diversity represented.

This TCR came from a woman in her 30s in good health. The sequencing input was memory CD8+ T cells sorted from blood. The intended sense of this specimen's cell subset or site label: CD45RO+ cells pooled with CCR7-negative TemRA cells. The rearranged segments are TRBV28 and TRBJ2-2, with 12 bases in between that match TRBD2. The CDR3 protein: CASSSPRLAGEGGELFF. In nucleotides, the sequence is TGTGCCAGCAGTTCACCTAGACTAGCGGGAGAGGGCGGGGAGCTGTTTTTT. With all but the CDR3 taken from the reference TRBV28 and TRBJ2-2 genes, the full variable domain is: DVKVTQSSRYLVKRTGEKVFLECVQDMDHENMFWYRQDPGLGLRLIYFSYDVKMKEKGDIPEGYSVSREKKERFSLILESASTNQTSMYLCASSSPRLAGEGGELFFGEGSRLTVL.